These 10 T cell receptor beta chains came from one sample sequenced in a study of CD8+CD57+ T cells in acquired aplastic anemia. Only patients with CD8+CD57+ cell expansion on flow cytometry were chosen for sequencing. Using genomic DNA as the template, TCR beta VDJ and CDR3 profiling was carried out. Each CDR3 protein gets one entry after TCRdb re-called the reads with MiXCR. The sample gives 150,000 to 200,000 distinct CDR3 sequences, more than 45% of which show up once; roughly 1.2% is in the top ten. The sample consisted of sorted CD4+, CD8+, or CD8+CD57+ T cells (not recorded which) from PBMCs. The receptors originated from a human donor with aplastic anemia.

This clonotype was counted ten times or more. This chain uses TRBV5-1 with TRBJ1-6, with D possibly TRBD1 on 5 matching bases. Trimming left V 0 bases short and J 14 bases short, with 12 bases between. The CDR3 runs to 13 residues. Germline CDR1 reads SGHRS; CDR2 reads YFSETQ. This CDR3 is CASSLVVGTALHF. The CDR3 nucleotides are TGCGCCAGCAGCTTGGTGGTCGGGACGGCCCTCCACTTT.

About this clonotype itself: A much larger clone lies a single base off, so this may be a read error. The V and J genes are TRBV3-1 and TRBJ1-3; 11 bases fit TRBD1. This CDR3 contains 14 residues. Germline CDR1 LGHDT, CDR2 YNNKEL (reference sequence). The CDR3, as DNA: TGTGCCAGCAGCCGCGGACAGGGGGCGAACACCACATATTTT. Protein: CASSRGQGANTTYF.

This clonotype was recorded at least ten times. The V gene is TRBV5-4, the J gene TRBJ2-5, with TRBD1 matching over 10 bases. CDR3 length: 13 amino acids. V trimming: 5 bases; J trimming: 4 bases; junction bases outside the gene matches: 2. Looked up from germline, CDR1 is SGHNT and CDR2 is YYREEE (reference sequence). Here the CDR3 reads CASRRTGGETQYF. The CDR3 bases are TGTGCCAGCAGGAGGACAGGGGGAGAGACCCAGTACTTC.

Only one count was recorded for this clonotype. J is TRBJ2-7 and V is TRBV7-9; D tentatively reads TRBD1 or TRBD2 (5 bases each). Per the germline V gene, CDR1 is SEHNR and CDR2 is FQNEAQ (reference sequence). This CDR3 comprises 14 residues. V was clipped by 3 bases and J by 4 bases, with 13 bases between them. CDR3 DNA: TGTGCCAGCAGCTTCTTTGGGGGTATATACGAGCAGTACTTC. This encodes CASSFFGGIYEQYF. The entire variable domain, with the rest obtained from reference TRBV7-9 and TRBJ2-7, is as follows: DTGVSQNPRHKITKRGQNVTFRCDPISEHNRLYWYRQTLGQGPEFLTYFQNEAQLEKSRLLSDRFSAERPKGSFSTLEIQRTEQGDSAMYLCASSFFGGIYEQYFGPGTRLTVT.

As for this clonotype: One end of the junction fails to match germline, which may point to a read error. The chain employs TRBV12-3 or TRBV12-4 and TRBJ2-5; tentative D call: TRBD1 (6 bases). This CDR3 comprises 13 residues. The CDR3 DNA sequence: TGTGCCAGCAGCTGGACAGACCAAGAGGCCCAGTACTTC. The encoded protein is CASSWTDQEAQYF.

The V call is TRBV6-5, the J call TRBJ1-6; no definite D call. Trimming took off 2 bases at V and 10 bases at J, with 9 bases between the two ends. The CDR3 loop spans 13 amino acids. CDR1 is MNHEY and CDR2 is SVGAGI in the germline V gene. The CDR3 DNA reads as TGTGCCAGCAGTTACGGTAGCCTGTCACCCCTCCACTTT. Translated, it gives CASSYGSLSPLHF.

The chain uses TRBV10-3 and TRBJ2-3, with 7 bases lining up with TRBD2. Germline V CDR1 and CDR2: ENHRY, SYGVKD. The trim removed 10 bases at V and 4 bases at J, leaving 8 bases unmatched. The CDR3 covers 13 residues. The chain's CDR3 is CATLEGRADTQYF. The CDR3 bases are TGTGCCACCCTCGAGGGGAGGGCAGATACGCAGTATTTT.

CDR3: CASSTGTGDTDTQYF. The CDR3 DNA sequence: TGTGCCAGTAGTACCGGGACAGGGGACACAGATACGCAGTATTTT. This chain joins TRBV19 and TRBJ2-3; TRBD1 aligns across 10 bases. V was pared by 4 bases and J by 2 bases, with 3 bases of the junction left unmatched. The CDR3 has 15 residues. CDR1 LNHDA and CDR2 SQIVND come from the germline V gene (reference sequence). Filled out from reference TRBV19 and TRBJ2-3, the complete variable domain reads DGGITQSPKYLFRKEGQNVTLSCEQNLNHDAMYWYRQDPGQGLRLIYYSQIVNDFQKGDIAEGYSVSREKKESFPLTVTSAQKNPTAFYLCASSTGTGDTDTQYFGPGTRLTVL.

In the case of this clonotype: The junction departs from germline at one end; a sequencing error may be responsible. The chain is built from TRBV20-1 and TRBJ2-1; tentative D call: TRBD1 (5 bases). CDR1 and CDR2 (germline): DFQATT, SNEGSKA (reference sequence). The CDR3 sequence is 11 residues long. This CDR3 is CSAREDTLMVF. In nucleotides, the CDR3 is TGCAGTGCTAGAGAGGACACCCTGATGGTCTTC.

The J gene is TRBJ2-7, the V gene TRBV19; 7 bases line up with TRBD2. This CDR3 spans 14 amino acids. Per germline, CDR1 LNHDA and CDR2 SQIVND (reference sequence). With 8 bases clipped from V and 5 bases from J, the junction kept 12 bases outside the gene matches. This CDR3 reads CASRGEGFGNEQYF. In DNA, the CDR3 is TGTGCCAGTCGAGGGGAGGGCTTCGGCAACGAGCAGTACTTC.